This TCR beta chain derives from a study of shared clonotypes between healthy human individuals. Approximately 30,000 T cell genomes (approximately 0.2 ug DNA) went into each sorted-subset replicate. Profiling relied on immunoSEQ multiplex PCR, and the TCRdb table lists in-frame clones only, not all of them. The top ten clones hold 10% of a sample with approximately 330,000 clones, 73% of them seen once. V was cut by 3 bases and J by 4 bases, with 15 bases left in between. This CDR3 region has 16 residues. Per the germline V gene, CDR1 is WNHNN and CDR2 is SYGVQD (reference sequence). This sequence joins TRBV10-1 and TRBJ2-2; D possibly corresponds to TRBD1 (8 bases). The receptor comes from a man between 25 and 39 years old in good health. The sample was memory CD4+ T cells sorted from blood. Subset reported: CD45RA-negative fraction. CDR3 sequence: CASSEMGGTGTGELFF. CDR3 coding DNA: TGCGCCAGCAGTGAAATGGGGGGGACAGGCACCGGGGAGCTGTTTTTT.